These 29 T cell receptor beta chains share one sample of origin, sequenced in a study of cytomegalovirus exposure and HLA in healthy donors. PCR used 60 Vbeta primers and 13 Jbeta primers. The table came from immunoSEQ multiplex PCR; TCRdb's copy has only in-frame clones and leaves some out. Its table lists about 190,000 clones. Material for sequencing was PBMCs. These receptor sequences come from a man aged 25-45 years in good health and CMV-seronegative.

This chain links TRBV19 with TRBJ2-5, with 8 bases lining up with TRBD1. The CDR3 has 14 amino acids. Unmatched junction bases numbered 5, after V lost 4 bases and J lost 4 bases. Germline CDR1 and CDR2: LNHDA and SQIVND (reference sequence). This CDR3 reads CASSTDRDRETQYF. DNA of the CDR3: TGTGCCAGTAGTACGGACAGGGATAGAGAGACCCAGTACTTC.

J is TRBJ2-5 and V is TRBV5-1; TRBD1 agrees at 8 bases. The end of the DNA fits TRBJ2-7 better, so the J call may be wrong. This CDR3 is built from 16 residues. CDR1 is SGHRS, CDR2 YFSETQ, per germline. CDR3 region: CASSLDLRTGYNEQYF. CDR3 DNA sequence: TGCGCCAGCAGCTTGGACCTGCGGACAGGGTACAACGAGCAGTACTTC.

The J gene is TRBJ1-3, the V gene TRBV10-1, with 8 bases aligning to TRBD1. Germline-derived CDR1 and CDR2 are WNHNN and SYGVQD (reference sequence). Losses at the gene ends were 4 bases for V and 5 bases for J; bases not matched to a gene: 1. CDR3 length: 13 residues. The CDR3 spells CASSGQGRNTIYF. In DNA form, the CDR3 reads TGCGCCAGCAGTGGACAGGGGAGAAACACCATATATTTT.

The chain uses TRBV28 and TRBJ1-5, with D perhaps matching TRBD1 (6 bases). The CDR3 contains 14 residues. Germline loops: CDR1 MDHEN, CDR2 SYDVKM. Trimming pared 2 bases from V and 7 bases from J, leaving 12 bases between. The CDR3 loop is CASSLGQGKQPQHF. CDR3 nucleotides: TGTGCCAGCAGTTTAGGGCAGGGGAAACAGCCCCAGCATTTT.

The V and J genes are TRBV4-1 and TRBJ1-1, with D perhaps TRBD1 (5 bases). Deletions cut 5 bases from V and 7 bases from J, with 11 bases between. The CDR3 spans 12 residues. Germline CDR1 and CDR2: MGHRA and YSYEKL. In DNA, the CDR3 is TGCGCCAGCAGCGGCCGACAGCTTGAAGCTTTCTTT. Translating gives CASSGRQLEAFF.

The chain joins TRBV6-4 to TRBJ2-2, with 7 bases fitting TRBD1. Germline CDR1 MRHNA, CDR2 SNTAGT. Trimming cost V 0 bases and J 6 bases; bases outside gene matches: 7. CDR3 length: 16 amino acids. The CDR3 coding sequence is TGTGCCAGCAGTGACTCCAACAGGGGCGTCCCCGGGGAGCTGTTTTTT. This sequence encodes CASSDSNRGVPGELFF.

The chain has TRBV12-2 and TRBJ1-1; TRBD1 is the table's D call, not checked against the DNA. TRBV12-2 is annotated as a pseudogene. This CDR3 comprises 13 residues. The CDR3 loop is CAYPRVENTEAFF. CDR3 DNA: TGTGCATATCCCAGGGTGGAGAACACTGAAGCTTTCTTT.

CDR3 in amino acids: CASSQFGGSVGYEQYF. CDR3 sequence (DNA): TGTGCCAGCAGCCAGTTTGGAGGAAGCGTAGGCTACGAGCAGTACTTC. The J gene is TRBJ2-7, the V gene TRBV7-2; TRBD2 might be the D (5 bases). The CDR3 loop spans 16 amino acids. V was clipped by 5 bases and J by 3 bases, with 20 bases between them. Germline values: CDR1 SGHTA, CDR2 FQGNSA.

J is TRBJ2-5 and V is TRBV2; 9 nucleotides agree with TRBD2. This CDR3 contains 17 residues. Trimming removed 4 bases from V and 2 bases from J; junction bases left unmatched: 11. Per germline, CDR1 SNHLY and CDR2 FYNNEI. This CDR3 reads CASSAPASGEPQETQYF. The CDR3 nucleotides are TGTGCCAGCAGTGCCCCCGCTAGCGGGGAACCACAAGAGACCCAGTACTTC.

The J gene is TRBJ2-5, the V gene TRBV6-1, with TRBD2 matching over 7 bases. CDR3 length: 14 amino acids. V dropped 8 bases and J dropped 5; count of bases not matched to a gene: 11. CDR1 is MNHNS, CDR2 SASEGT, per germline. CDR3 sequence (DNA): TGTGCCAGCGGGGGGGAGAAAAAGGAGGAGACCCAGTACTTC. Its translation is CASGGEKKEETQYF.

The chain links TRBV7-9 to TRBJ2-7, with 8 bases that match TRBD2. The junction had 7 bases not matched to a gene; V was cut back by 1 base and J by 2 bases. The CDR3 runs to 16 residues. Germline V gives CDR1 SEHNR, CDR2 FQNEAQ (reference sequence). CDR3 coding DNA: TGTGCCAGCAGCTTAGTTGGCGGGGGGCCGACCTACGAGCAGTACTTC. This sequence encodes CASSLVGGGPTYEQYF.

The chain carries TRBV4-1 and TRBJ2-7, with D possibly TRBD2 on 6 matching bases. V was pared by 0 bases and J by 4 bases, with 16 bases between. Germline V lookup: CDR1 MGHRA, CDR2 YSYEKL. This CDR3 has 16 amino acids. CDR3 bases: TGCGCCAGCAGCCAAGACCCGGACTTTGGGGGGTACGAGCAGTACTTC. Its protein product is CASSQDPDFGGYEQYF.

V usage is TRBV5-1 and J usage is TRBJ2-2; 9 nucleotides agree with TRBD1. Trimming took 7 bases from V and 5 from J; bases not matched to a gene: 12. CDR1 is SGHRS and CDR2 is YFSETQ in the germline V gene. The CDR3 has 16 residues. In nucleotides, the CDR3 is TGCGCCAGCGGGGGGGACAGGGCGATTACTACCGGGGAGCTGTTTTTT. Its protein is CASGGDRAITTGELFF.

CDR3 DNA sequence: TGTGCCACCACAGTTTACACAGGGACCTACAATGAGCAGTTCTTC. Its translation: CATTVYTGTYNEQFF. This chain uses TRBV27 with TRBJ2-1; D is perhaps TRBD1 (6 bases). This CDR3 has 15 amino acids. V lost 10 bases and J lost 2, with 18 bases in between. Germline lookup yields CDR1 MNHEY and CDR2 SMNVEV (reference sequence).

This chain connects TRBV7-6 to TRBJ1-1; 9 nucleotides match TRBD1. Germline V gene sequence: CDR1 SGHVS, CDR2 FNYEAQ. Trimming took 5 bases from V and 2 from J; bases not matched to a gene: 3. This CDR3 comprises 14 residues. CDR3: CASSKQGANTEAFF. CDR3 in DNA: TGTGCCAGCAGCAAACAGGGGGCCAACACTGAAGCTTTCTTT.

This rearrangement joins TRBV5-4 to TRBJ1-4; 8 bases match TRBD1. With V trimmed by 2 bases and J by 11 bases, 8 bases remained unmatched. Looked up from germline, CDR1 is SGHNT and CDR2 is YYREEE (reference sequence). The CDR3 is 14 residues long. The CDR3 DNA sequence: TGTGCCAGCAGCTTAGGGCAGGGGGCGGAGAAACTGTTTTTT. This gives the protein CASSLGQGAEKLFF.

This chain uses TRBV4-2 with TRBJ2-7; D remains unclear. The germline V and J ends were trimmed by 3 bases and 0 bases, with 12 bases remaining between them. CDR3 length equals 15 residues. From germline, CDR1 is LGHNA and CDR2 YNFKEQ. DNA of the CDR3: TGTGCCAGCAGCCACTCAGGATTGACCTCCTACGAGCAGTACTTC. Amino acid sequence: CASSHSGLTSYEQYF.

V usage is TRBV6-6 and J usage is TRBJ1-5, with 7 bases matching TRBD1. This CDR3 contains 16 residues. Germline V lookup: CDR1 MNHNY, CDR2 SVGAGI (reference sequence). Germline trimming cut 2 bases from V and 4 bases from J; bases unmatched to any gene: 8. CDR3 nucleotides: TGTGCCAGCAGTTACCCACAGGGGCCCGATAATCAGCCCCAGCATTTT. Residues: CASSYPQGPDNQPQHF.

J is TRBJ1-4 and V is TRBV4-1, with 7 bases fitting TRBD1. The CDR3 totals 18 residues. Germline-derived CDR1 and CDR2 are MGHRA and YSYEKL. J gave up 7 bases and V 2 bases, and 16 bases lay outside the gene matches. CDR3 sequence: CASSQPTSYRGAREKLFF. The CDR3 bases are TGCGCCAGCAGCCAACCCACGTCCTACAGGGGAGCTCGTGAAAAACTGTTTTTT.

The chain couples TRBV25-1 to TRBJ2-7; the match to TRBD1 covers 8 bases. Germline V lookup: CDR1 MGHDK, CDR2 SYGVNS. With 6 bases clipped from V and 4 bases from J, the junction kept 11 bases outside the gene matches. The CDR3 spans 15 residues. The chain's CDR3 is CASSSTPRDRYEQYF. The CDR3 region has the DNA TGTGCCAGCAGCTCAACCCCCCGGGACAGGTACGAGCAGTACTTC.

The rearrangement links TRBV7-2 to TRBJ1-6, with D maybe TRBD1 (5 bases). With 5 bases removed from V and 3 bases from J, the gap between germline ends came to 11 bases. Germline-derived CDR1 and CDR2 are SGHTA and FQGNSA. The CDR3 consists of 15 residues. In DNA, the CDR3 is TGTGCCAGCAGCGCCCCAGGGTACTATAATTCACCCCTCCACTTT. Encoded protein: CASSAPGYYNSPLHF.

CDR3 DNA sequence: TGCAGCGTCGTAGACAGGGGCAATCAGCCCCAGCATTTT. It is translated as CSVVDRGNQPQHF. The chain uses TRBV29-1 and TRBJ1-5; TRBD1 agrees at 7 bases. Germline assignment: CDR1 SQVTM and CDR2 ANQGSEA. The CDR3 totals 13 residues. The trim removed 6 bases at V and 2 bases at J, leaving 4 bases unmatched.

The chain carries TRBV10-3 and TRBJ2-1; 8 bases align to TRBD2. In germline, CDR1 is ENHRY, CDR2 SYGVKD. The CDR3 extends over 14 amino acids. Trimming removed 6 bases from V and 8 bases from J; junction bases left unmatched: 9. The CDR3 coding sequence is TGTGCCATCAGGGGAGGACTAGCTGGCGATGAGCAGTTCTTC. Protein: CAIRGGLAGDEQFF.

The chain carries TRBV29-1 and TRBJ2-1; 8 nucleotides line up with TRBD1. This CDR3 has 15 residues. Losses at the gene ends were 6 bases for V and 4 bases for J; bases not matched to a gene: 11. Per germline, CDR1 SQVTM and CDR2 ANQGSEA. Written as DNA, the CDR3 is TGCAGCGTCCATCTGACAGGGGTCCTTTACAATGAGCAGTTCTTC. Translated: CSVHLTGVLYNEQFF.

The chain couples TRBV6-1 to TRBJ2-7, with TRBD1 matching over 10 bases. V gave up 2 bases and J gave up 5 bases; unmatched junction bases: 6. From germline, CDR1 is MNHNS and CDR2 SASEGT. The CDR3 covers 15 residues. In DNA form, the CDR3 reads TGTGCCAGCAGTGAATTTGACAGGGGGCAGGACGAGCAGTACTTC. Translated, it gives CASSEFDRGQDEQYF.

The V and J genes are TRBV6-6 and TRBJ2-7, with D perhaps matching TRBD2 (6 bases). Between the trimmed V and J ends, which lost 5 bases and 6 bases, there was a span of 20 bases. Germline assignment: CDR1 MNHNY and CDR2 SVGAGI (reference sequence). The CDR3 consists of 15 residues. The CDR3 loop is CASSDLDGSFLEQYF. Written as DNA, the CDR3 is TGTGCCAGCAGTGATCTAGACGGGAGCTTCCTCGAGCAGTACTTC.

The chain carries TRBV2 and TRBJ1-5; D uncertain. This CDR3 has 14 amino acids. Trimming left V 3 bases short and J 9 bases short, with 15 bases between. Germline CDR1 reads SNHLY; CDR2 reads FYNNEI. CDR3 in amino acids: CASSDVQSGGPQHF. The CDR3, as DNA: TGTGCCAGCAGTGATGTCCAGAGCGGTGGGCCCCAGCATTTT.

The chain couples TRBV25-1 to TRBJ2-2; 7 bases line up with TRBD2. Germline assignment: CDR1 MGHDK and CDR2 SYGVNS. Losses at the gene ends were 3 bases for V and 4 bases for J; bases not matched to a gene: 5. The CDR3 covers 15 residues. The CDR3 spells CASSEGTGGTGELFF. CDR3 DNA: TGTGCCAGCAGTGAGGGGACGGGGGGCACCGGGGAGCTGTTTTTT.

The rearrangement links TRBV19 to TRBJ1-1; 11 bases line up with TRBD1. Germline values: CDR1 LNHDA, CDR2 SQIVND (reference sequence). J was trimmed by 4 bases and V by 0 bases; bases with no gene match: 7. The CDR3 is 17 residues long. This CDR3 reads CASSIEGTGGSSTEAFF. The CDR3 bases are TGTGCCAGTAGTATAGAGGGGACAGGGGGATCGAGCACTGAAGCTTTCTTT.